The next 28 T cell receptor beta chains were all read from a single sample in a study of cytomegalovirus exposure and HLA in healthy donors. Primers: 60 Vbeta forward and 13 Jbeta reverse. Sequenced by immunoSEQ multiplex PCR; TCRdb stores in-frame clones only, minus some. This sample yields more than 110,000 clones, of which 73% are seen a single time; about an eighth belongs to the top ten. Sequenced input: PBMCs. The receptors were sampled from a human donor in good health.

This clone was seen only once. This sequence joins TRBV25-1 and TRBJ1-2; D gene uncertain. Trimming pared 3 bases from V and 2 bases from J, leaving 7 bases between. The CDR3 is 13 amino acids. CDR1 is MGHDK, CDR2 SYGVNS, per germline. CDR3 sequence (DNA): TGTGCCAGCAGTGACGTGCAGAACTATGGCTACACCTTC. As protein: CASSDVQNYGYTF.

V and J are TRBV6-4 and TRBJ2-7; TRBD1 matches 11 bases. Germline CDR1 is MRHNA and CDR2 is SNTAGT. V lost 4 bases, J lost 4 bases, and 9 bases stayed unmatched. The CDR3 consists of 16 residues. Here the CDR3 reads CASSGDTRDRGYEQYF. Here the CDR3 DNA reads TGTGCCAGCAGTGGTGATACCCGGGACAGGGGGTACGAGCAGTACTTC.

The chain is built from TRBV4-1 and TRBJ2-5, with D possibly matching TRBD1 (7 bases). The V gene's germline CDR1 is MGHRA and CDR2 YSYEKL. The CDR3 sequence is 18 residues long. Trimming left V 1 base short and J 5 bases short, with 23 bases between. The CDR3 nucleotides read TGCGCCAGCAGCCAAGCTATTGCGGCAGGGGGGTCTGGGGAGACCCAGTACTTC. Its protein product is CASSQAIAAGGSGETQYF.

CDR3 bases: TGTGCCAGCAGCTTAGAACTAGAGCGGGAGGGCGCCTACGAGCAGTACTTC. Translation gives CASSLELEREGAYEQYF. This sequence joins TRBV7-9 and TRBJ2-7; TRBD2 matches 10 bases. There are 17 residues in the CDR3. Germline values: CDR1 SEHNR, CDR2 FQNEAQ (reference sequence). Germline trimming cut 1 base from V and 2 bases from J; bases unmatched to any gene: 8.

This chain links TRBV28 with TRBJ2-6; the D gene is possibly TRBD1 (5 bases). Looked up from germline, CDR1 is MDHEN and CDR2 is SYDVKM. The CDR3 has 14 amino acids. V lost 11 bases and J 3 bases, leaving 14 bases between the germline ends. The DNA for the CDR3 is TGTGCCTCCGACCCCAGGGATGGGGCCAACGTCCTGACTTTC. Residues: CASDPRDGANVLTF.

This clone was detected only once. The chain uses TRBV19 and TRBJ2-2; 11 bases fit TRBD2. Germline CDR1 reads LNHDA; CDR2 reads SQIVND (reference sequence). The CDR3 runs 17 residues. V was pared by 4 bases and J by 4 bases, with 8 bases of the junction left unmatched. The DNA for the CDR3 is TGTGCCAGTAGTAATCCACTAGCGGGAGTGGGCACCGGGGAGCTGTTTTTT. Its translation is CASSNPLAGVGTGELFF.

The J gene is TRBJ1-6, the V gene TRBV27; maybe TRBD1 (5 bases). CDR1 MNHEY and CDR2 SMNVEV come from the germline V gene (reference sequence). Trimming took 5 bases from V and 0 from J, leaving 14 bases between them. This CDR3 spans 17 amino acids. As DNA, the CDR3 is TGTGCCAGCAGTCGGGGAGGGGCCAGCTCCTATAATTCACCCCTCCACTTT. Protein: CASSRGGASSYNSPLHF.

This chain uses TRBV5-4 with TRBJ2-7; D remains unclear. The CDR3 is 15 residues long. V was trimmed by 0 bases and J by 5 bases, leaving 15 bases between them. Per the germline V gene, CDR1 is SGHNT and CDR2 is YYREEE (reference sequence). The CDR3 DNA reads TGTGCCAGCAGCTTGGGGTTGAGGATTACGGACGAGCAGTACTTC. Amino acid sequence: CASSLGLRITDEQYF. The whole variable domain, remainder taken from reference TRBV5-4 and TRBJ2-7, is ETGVTQSPTHLIKTRGQQVTLRCSSQSGHNTVSWYQQALGQGPQFIFQYYREEENGRGNFPPRFSGLQFPNYSSELNVNALELDDSALYLCASSLGLRITDEQYFGPGTRLTVT.

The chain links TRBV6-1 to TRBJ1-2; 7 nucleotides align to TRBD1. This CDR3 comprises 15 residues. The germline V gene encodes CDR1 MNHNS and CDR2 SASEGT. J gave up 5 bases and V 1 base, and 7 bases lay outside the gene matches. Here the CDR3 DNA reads TGTGCCAGCAGTGAAGTTTCGGGGACAGAGTATGGCTACACCTTC. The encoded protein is CASSEVSGTEYGYTF.

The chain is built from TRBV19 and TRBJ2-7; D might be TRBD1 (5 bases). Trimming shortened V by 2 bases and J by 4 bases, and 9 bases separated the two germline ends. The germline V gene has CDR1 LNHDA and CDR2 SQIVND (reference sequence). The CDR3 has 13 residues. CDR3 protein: CASSITTAYEQYF. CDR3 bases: TGTGCCAGTAGTATAACGACAGCATACGAGCAGTACTTC.

The CDR3 is CSVRGSLVETQYF. The CDR3, as DNA: TGCAGCGTTAGGGGATCCCTTGTAGAGACCCAGTACTTC. V and J are TRBV29-1 and TRBJ2-5; possibly TRBD1 for D (5 bases). Germline V gene data show CDR1 as SQVTM and CDR2 as ANQGSEA. With 5 bases removed from V and 4 bases from J, the gap between germline ends came to 14 bases. The CDR3 contains 13 residues.

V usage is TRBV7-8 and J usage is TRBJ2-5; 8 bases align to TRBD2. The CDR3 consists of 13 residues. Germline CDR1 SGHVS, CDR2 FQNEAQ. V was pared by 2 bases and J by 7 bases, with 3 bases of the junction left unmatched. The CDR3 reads CASSLPGRGTQYF. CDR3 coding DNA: TGTGCCAGCAGCTTACCCGGGAGGGGGACCCAGTACTTC.

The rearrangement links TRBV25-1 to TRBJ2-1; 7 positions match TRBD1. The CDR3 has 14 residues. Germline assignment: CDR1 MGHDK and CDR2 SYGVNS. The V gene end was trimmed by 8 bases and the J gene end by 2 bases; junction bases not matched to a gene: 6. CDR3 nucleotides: TGTGCCAGCGCTAGGACAGGACCCTACAATGAGCAGTTCTTC. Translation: CASARTGPYNEQFF.

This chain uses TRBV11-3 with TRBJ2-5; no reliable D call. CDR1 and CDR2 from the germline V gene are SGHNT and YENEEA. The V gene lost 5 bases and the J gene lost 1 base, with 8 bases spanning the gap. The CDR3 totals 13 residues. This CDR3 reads CASSAPIQETQYF. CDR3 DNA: TGTGCCAGCAGCGCGCCAATCCAAGAGACCCAGTACTTC.

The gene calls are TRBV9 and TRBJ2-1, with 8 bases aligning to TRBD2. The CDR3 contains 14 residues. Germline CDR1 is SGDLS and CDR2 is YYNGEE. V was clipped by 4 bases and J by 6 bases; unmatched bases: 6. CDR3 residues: CASSNPGLGNEQFF. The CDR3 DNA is TGTGCCAGCAGCAATCCGGGACTAGGCAATGAGCAGTTCTTC.

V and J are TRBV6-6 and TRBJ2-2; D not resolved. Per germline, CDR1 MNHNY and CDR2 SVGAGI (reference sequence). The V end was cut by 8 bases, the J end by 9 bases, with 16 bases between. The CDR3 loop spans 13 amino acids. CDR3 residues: CASYIGVGRELFF. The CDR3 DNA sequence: TGTGCCAGCTATATCGGTGTTGGGCGGGAGCTGTTTTTT.

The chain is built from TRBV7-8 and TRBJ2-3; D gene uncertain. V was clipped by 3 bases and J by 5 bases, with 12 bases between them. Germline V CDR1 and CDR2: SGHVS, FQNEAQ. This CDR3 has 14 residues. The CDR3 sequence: CASSFRLVRDTQYF. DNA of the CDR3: TGTGCCAGCAGCTTTCGGCTAGTGAGAGATACGCAGTATTTT.

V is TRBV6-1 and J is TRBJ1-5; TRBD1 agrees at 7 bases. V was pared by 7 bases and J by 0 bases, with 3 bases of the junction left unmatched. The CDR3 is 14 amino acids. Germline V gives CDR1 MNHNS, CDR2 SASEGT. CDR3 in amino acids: CASTQGDSNQPQHF. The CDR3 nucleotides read TGTGCCAGCACCCAGGGGGATAGCAATCAGCCCCAGCATTTT.

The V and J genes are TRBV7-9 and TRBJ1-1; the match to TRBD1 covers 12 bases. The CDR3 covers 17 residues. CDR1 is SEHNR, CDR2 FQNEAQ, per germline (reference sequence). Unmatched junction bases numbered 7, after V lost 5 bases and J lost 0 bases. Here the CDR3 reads CASSGDRGLSVNTEAFF. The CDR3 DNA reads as TGTGCCAGCAGCGGGGACAGGGGGCTTTCCGTGAACACTGAAGCTTTCTTT.

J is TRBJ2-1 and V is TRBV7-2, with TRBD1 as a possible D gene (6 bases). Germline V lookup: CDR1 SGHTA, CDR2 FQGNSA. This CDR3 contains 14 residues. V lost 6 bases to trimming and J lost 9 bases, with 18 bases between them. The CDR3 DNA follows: TGTGCCAGCAGTATCGGTACAGGGTCCGGTGAGCAGTTCTTC. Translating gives CASSIGTGSGEQFF.

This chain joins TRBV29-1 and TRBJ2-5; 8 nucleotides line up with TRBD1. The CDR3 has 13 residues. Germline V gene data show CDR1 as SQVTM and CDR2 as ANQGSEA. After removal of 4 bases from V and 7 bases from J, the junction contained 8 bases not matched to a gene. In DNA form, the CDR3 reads TGCAGCGTTGCTCCGGACAGGGTAGCGACCCAGTACTTC. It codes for CSVAPDRVATQYF. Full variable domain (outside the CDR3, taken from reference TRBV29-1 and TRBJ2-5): SAVISQKPSRDICQRGTSLTIQCQVDSQVTMMFWYRQQPGQSLTLIATANQGSEATYESGFVIDKFPISRPNLTFSTLTVSNMSPEDSSIYLCSVAPDRVATQYFGPGTRLLVL.

In DNA form, the CDR3 reads TGTGCCAGCAGCCAAGTCCATCCCCCCAAATCCTACAATGAGCAGTTCTTC. It yields the protein CASSQVHPPKSYNEQFF. The chain links TRBV14 to TRBJ2-1; D unresolved. This CDR3 has 17 amino acids. V lost 1 base and J 1 base, leaving 14 bases between the germline ends. Per the germline V gene, CDR1 is SGHDN and CDR2 is FVKESK.

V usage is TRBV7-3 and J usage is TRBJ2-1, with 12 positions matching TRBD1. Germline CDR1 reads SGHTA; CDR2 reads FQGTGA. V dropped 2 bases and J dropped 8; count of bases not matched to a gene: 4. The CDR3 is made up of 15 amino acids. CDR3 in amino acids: CASSLLGQGADEQFF. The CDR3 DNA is TGTGCCAGCAGCTTACTGGGACAGGGGGCAGATGAGCAGTTCTTC. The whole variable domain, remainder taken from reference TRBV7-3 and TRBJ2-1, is GAGVSQTPSNKVTEKGKYVELRCDPISGHTALYWYRQSLGQGPEFLIYFQGTGAADDSGLPNDRFFAVRPEGSVSTLKIQRTERGDSAVYLCASSLLGQGADEQFFGPGTRLTVL.

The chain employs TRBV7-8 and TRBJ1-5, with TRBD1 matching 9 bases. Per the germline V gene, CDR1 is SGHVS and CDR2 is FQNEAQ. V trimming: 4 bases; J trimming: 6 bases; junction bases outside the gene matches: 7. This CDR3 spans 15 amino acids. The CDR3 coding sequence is TGTGCCAGCAGCTCCGGGACAGGGTTAGGTCAGCCCCAGCATTTT. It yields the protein CASSSGTGLGQPQHF.

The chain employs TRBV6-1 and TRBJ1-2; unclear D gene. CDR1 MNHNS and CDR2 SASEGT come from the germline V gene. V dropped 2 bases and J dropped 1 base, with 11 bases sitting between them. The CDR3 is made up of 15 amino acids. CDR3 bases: TGTGCCAGCAGTGAAATGGCAGGCTTTAACTATGGCTACACCTTC. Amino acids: CASSEMAGFNYGYTF.

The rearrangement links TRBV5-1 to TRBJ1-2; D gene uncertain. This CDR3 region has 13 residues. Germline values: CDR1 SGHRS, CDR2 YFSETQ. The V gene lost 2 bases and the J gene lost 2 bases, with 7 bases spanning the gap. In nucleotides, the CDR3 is TGCGCCAGCAGCTTTACAGAAAACTATGGCTACACCTTC. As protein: CASSFTENYGYTF.

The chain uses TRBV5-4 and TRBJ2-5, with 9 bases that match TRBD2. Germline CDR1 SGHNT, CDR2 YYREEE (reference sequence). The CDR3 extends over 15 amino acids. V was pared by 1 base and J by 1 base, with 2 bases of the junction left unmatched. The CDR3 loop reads CASSLKGLAQETQYF. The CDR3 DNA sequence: TGTGCCAGCAGCTTGAAGGGACTAGCCCAAGAGACCCAGTACTTC.

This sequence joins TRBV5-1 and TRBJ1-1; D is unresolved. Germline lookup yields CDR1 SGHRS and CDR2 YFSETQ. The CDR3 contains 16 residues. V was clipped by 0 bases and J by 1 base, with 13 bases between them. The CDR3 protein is CASSLGPAAGNTEAFF. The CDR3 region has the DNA TGCGCCAGCAGCTTGGGACCCGCGGCGGGGAACACTGAAGCTTTCTTT.